This T cell receptor (beta chain) originates from a study of T cells in Graves' hyperthyroidism and ophthalmopathy. Calling Graves' hyperthyroidism stable meant ophthalmopathy did not progress within 18 months. Cells are PBMCs isolated from around 9.4 ml of fresh blood. Turning to this clonotype: The antigen is undetermined.

Findings and caveats of the study: The blood repertoire included most of the expanded thyroid clonotypes above 0.001.

RNA transcripts provided the source from which TCR beta CDR3 regions were amplified. A set of HTBI primers served as the primers for a first-round RT-PCR of the TCR CDR3. TCRdb independently ran MiXCR on the multiplex PCR reads; one entry per CDR3 protein. The profile shows approximately 610,000 distinct CDR3 sequences, roughly a sixth of them singletons. CDR1 and CDR2 (germline): MDHEN, SYDVKM. CDR3 size: 14 residues. The V end lost 8 bases, the J end lost 5 bases, and 18 bases lay between the germline ends. This receptor was obtained from a woman aged 18 to 35 with Graves' hyperthyroidism. The genes are TRBV28 and TRBJ2-5, with D possibly called TRBD1 or TRBD2 (5 bases each). The sequencing input was blood. CDR3 amino acids: CASRRGGRPETQYF. The CDR3 DNA is TGTGCCAGCCGTCGTGGGGGTAGACCTGAGACCCAGTACTTC.